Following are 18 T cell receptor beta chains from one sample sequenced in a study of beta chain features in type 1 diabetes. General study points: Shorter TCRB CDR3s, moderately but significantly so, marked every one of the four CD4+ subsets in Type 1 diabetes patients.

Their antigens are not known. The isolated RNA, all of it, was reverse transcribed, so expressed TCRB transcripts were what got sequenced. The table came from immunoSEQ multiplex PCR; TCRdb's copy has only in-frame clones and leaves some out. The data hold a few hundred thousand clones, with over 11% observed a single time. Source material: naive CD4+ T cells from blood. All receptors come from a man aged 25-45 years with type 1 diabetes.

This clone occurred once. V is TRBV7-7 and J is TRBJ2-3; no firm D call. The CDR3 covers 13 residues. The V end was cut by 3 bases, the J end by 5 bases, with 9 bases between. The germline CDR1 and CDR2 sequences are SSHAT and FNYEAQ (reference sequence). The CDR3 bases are TGTGCCAGCAGCTTTGGAGTCTTAGATACGCAGTATTTT. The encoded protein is CASSFGVLDTQYF. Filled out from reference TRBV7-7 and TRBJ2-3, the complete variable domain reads GAGVSQSPRYKVTKRGQDVTLRCDPISSHATLYWYQQALGQGPEFLTYFNYEAQPDKSGLPSDRFSAERPEGSISTLTIQRTEQRDSAMYRCASSFGVLDTQYFGPGTRLTVL.

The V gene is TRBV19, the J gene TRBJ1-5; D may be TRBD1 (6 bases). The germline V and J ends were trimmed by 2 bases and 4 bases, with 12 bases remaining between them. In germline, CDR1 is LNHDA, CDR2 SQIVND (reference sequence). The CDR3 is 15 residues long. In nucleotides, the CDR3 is TGTGCCAGTAGTATACTGGACAGCCTTAATCAGCCCCAGCATTTT. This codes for CASSILDSLNQPQHF. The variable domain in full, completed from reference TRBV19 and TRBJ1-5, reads DGGITQSPKYLFRKEGQNVTLSCEQNLNHDAMYWYRQDPGQGLRLIYYSQIVNDFQKGDIAEGYSVSREKKESFPLTVTSAQKNPTAFYLCASSILDSLNQPQHFGDGTRLSIL.

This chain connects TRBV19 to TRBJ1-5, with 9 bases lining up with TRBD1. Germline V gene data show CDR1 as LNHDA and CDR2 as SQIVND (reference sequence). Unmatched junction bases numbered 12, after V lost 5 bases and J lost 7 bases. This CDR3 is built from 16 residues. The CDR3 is CASSFGQGISWQPQHF. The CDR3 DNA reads TGTGCCAGTAGTTTCGGACAGGGGATCAGTTGGCAGCCCCAGCATTTT.

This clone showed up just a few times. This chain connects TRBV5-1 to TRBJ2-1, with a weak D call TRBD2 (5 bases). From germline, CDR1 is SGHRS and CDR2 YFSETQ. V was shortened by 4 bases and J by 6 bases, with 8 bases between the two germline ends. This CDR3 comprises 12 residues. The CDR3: CASSLEGNEQFF. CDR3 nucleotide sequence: TGCGCCAGCAGCCTAGAGGGCAATGAGCAGTTCTTC.

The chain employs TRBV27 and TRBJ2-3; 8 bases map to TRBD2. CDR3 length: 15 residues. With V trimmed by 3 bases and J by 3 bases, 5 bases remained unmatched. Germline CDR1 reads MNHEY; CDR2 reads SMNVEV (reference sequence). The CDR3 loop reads CASSFYPSGTDTQYF. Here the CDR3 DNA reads TGTGCCAGCAGTTTTTATCCTAGCGGGACAGATACGCAGTATTTT.

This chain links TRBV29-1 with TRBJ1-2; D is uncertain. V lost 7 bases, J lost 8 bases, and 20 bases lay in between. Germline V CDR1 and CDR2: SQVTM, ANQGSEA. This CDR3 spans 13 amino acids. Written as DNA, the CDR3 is TGCAGCGCCGTGAGTGAGACGGCGGGAGGCTACACCTTC. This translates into CSAVSETAGGYTF.

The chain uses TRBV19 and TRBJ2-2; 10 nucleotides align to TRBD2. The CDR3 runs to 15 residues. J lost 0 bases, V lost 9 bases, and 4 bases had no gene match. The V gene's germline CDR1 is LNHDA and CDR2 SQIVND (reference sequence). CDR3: CASLGLATNTGELFF. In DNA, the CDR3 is TGTGCCAGCCTGGGACTAGCGACGAACACCGGGGAGCTGTTTTTT.

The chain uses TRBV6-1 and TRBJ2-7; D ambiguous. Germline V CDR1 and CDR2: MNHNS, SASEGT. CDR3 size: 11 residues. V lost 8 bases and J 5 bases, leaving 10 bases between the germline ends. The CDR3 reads CASWFPDEQYF. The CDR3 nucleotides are TGTGCCAGCTGGTTTCCGGACGAGCAGTACTTC.

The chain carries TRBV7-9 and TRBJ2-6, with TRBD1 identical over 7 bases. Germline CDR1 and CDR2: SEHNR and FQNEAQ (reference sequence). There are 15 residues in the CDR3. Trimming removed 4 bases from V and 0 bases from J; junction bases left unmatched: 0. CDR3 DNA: TGTGCCAGCAGCTGGACAGGCTCTGGGGCCAACGTCCTGACTTTC. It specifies CASSWTGSGANVLTF.

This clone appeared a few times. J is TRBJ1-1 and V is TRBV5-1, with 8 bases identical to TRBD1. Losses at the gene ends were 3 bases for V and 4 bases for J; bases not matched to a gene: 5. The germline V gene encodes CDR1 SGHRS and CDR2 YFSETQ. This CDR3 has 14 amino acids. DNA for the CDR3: TGCGCCAGCAGCTCTGACAGGGGTGGCACTGAAGCTTTCTTT. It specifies CASSSDRGGTEAFF.

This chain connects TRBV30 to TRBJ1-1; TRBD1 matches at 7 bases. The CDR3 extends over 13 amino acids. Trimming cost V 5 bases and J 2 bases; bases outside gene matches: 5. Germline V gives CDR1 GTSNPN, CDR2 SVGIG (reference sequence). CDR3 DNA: TGTGCCTGGTCGGACAGGAGAAACACTGAAGCTTTCTTT. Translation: CAWSDRRNTEAFF.

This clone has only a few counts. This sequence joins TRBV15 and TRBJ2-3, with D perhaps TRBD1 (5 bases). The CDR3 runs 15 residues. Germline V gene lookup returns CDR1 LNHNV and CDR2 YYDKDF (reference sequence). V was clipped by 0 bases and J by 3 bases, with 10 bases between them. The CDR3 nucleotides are TGTGCCACCAGCAGAGATCACCAGGGTACAGATACGCAGTATTTT. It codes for CATSRDHQGTDTQYF.

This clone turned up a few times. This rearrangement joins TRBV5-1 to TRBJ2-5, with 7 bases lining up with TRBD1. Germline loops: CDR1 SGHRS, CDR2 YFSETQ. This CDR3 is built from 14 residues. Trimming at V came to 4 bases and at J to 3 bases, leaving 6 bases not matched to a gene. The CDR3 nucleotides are TGCGCCAGCAGCCAGAGGGACAGAGAAGAGACCCAGTACTTC. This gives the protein CASSQRDREETQYF.

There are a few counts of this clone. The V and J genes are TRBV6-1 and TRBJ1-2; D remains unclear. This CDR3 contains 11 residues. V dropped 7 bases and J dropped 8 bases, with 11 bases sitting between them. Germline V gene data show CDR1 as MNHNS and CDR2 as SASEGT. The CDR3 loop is CASTRTGGYTF. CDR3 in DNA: TGTGCCAGCACCAGGACGGGAGGCTACACCTTC.

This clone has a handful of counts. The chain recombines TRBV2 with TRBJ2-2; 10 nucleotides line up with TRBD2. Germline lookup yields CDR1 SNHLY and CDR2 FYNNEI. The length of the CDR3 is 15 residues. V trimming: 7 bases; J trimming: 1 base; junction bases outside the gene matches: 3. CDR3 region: CASTRTSGNTGELFF. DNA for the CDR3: TGTGCCAGCACCCGGACTAGCGGGAACACCGGGGAGCTGTTTTTT.

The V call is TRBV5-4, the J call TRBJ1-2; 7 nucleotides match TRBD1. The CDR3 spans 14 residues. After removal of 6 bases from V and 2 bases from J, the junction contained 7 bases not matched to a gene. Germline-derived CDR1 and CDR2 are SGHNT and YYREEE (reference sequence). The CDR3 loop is CASTLVGQNYGYTF. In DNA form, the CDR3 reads TGTGCCAGCACATTGGTGGGACAGAACTATGGCTACACCTTC.

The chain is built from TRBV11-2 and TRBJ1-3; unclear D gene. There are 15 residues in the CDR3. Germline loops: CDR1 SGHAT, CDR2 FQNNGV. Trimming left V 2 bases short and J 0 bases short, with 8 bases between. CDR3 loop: CASSLSTGSGNTIYF. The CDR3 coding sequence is TGTGCCAGCAGCTTATCAACCGGCTCTGGAAACACCATATATTTT.

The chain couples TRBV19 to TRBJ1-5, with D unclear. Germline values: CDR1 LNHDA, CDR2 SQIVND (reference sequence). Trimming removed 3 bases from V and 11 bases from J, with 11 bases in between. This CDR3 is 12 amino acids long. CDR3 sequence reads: CASSISGWAQHF. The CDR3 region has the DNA TGTGCCAGTAGTATTTCGGGGTGGGCCCAGCATTTT. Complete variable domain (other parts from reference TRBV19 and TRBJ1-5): DGGITQSPKYLFRKEGQNVTLSCEQNLNHDAMYWYRQDPGQGLRLIYYSQIVNDFQKGDIAEGYSVSREKKESFPLTVTSAQKNPTAFYLCASSISGWAQHFGDGTRLSIL.